This TCR beta chain was identified in a study of cytomegalovirus exposure and HLA in healthy donors. Study conclusions and caveats: A later examination showed that TCR association rates differed by HLA locus, with DRB1 most and HLA-C fewest.

Remarks on this clone: Its antigen is not known.

PCR primers comprised 60 Vbeta and 13 Jbeta primers. Assay used: immunoSEQ multiplex PCR; TCRdb lists only in-frame clones, some missing. The repertoire holds approximately 110,000 clones, over 70% seen once, with around 4% in the top ten. The V end was cut by 1 base, the J end by 2 bases, with 8 bases between. CDR1 is MGHDK, CDR2 SYGVNS, per germline. The CDR3 covers 14 residues. Material for sequencing was PBMCs. The sequence derives from a woman between 35 and 50 years old in good health and CMV-seronegative. The rearrangement joins TRBV25-1 to TRBJ1-2; a weak D match, TRBD1 (5 bases). The DNA for the CDR3 is TGTGCCAGCAGTGAATCGGCAGGGAACTATGGCTACACCTTC. Its protein is CASSESAGNYGYTF.